A selection of T cell receptor beta chains follows, all from one sample in a study of tumor-infiltrating lymphocytes in localized non-small cell lung cancer. The method was immunoSEQ multiplex PCR; TCRdb's version includes in-frame clones alone and lacks a portion of them. The data contain 20,000 or so clones, about two thirds of them seen just once; the ten biggest clones take up about 6.5%. Input material: lung tumor tissue. The source is a human donor with non-small cell lung cancer. Each CDR3 is given with its conserved first and last residue. D genes are given only for firm matches.

>TRBJ2-5|TRBV7-8|.
CASSQGGDQETQYF
>TRBJ2-7|TRBV27|TRBD2
CASSPGGGAHYEQYF
>TRBJ2-7|TRBV7-2|TRBD1
CASSSYGTGAEQYF
>TRBJ1-3|TRBV10-1|.
CASRPRPGNTIYF
>TRBJ2-3|TRBV11-2|TRBD2
CASSQIRTSGGKRMQYF
>TRBJ2-2|TRBV5-1|.
CASRGVTGPHRTGELFF
>TRBJ2-7|TRBV27|TRBD1
CASTRSRPGTGPYEQYF
>TRBJ2-1|TRBV5-6|.
CASSQVSRKYNEQFF
>TRBJ2-7|TRBV11-3|.
CASSLGLMESESGQYF
>TRBJ2-5|TRBV7-7|.
CASSFSGTQGETQYF
>TRBJ2-5|TRBV29-1|.
CSVLLFRAKGKETQYF
>TRBJ1-2|TRBV19|TRBD1
CASSIGQGTSTYGYTF
>TRBJ1-5|TRBV4-3|.
CASSQEWGSRTQPQHF
>TRBJ1-2|TRBV19|.
CAARGGLYGYTF
>TRBJ1-1|TRBV19|.
CASSIGGAATDPTEAFF
>TRBJ1-2|TRBV14|.
CASSQDLWGGGYTF
>TRBJ2-7|TRBV2|TRBD2
CASISGASYEQYF
>TRBJ1-2|TRBV7-2|.
CASSLGGQGDGYTF
>TRBJ2-3|TRBV7-6|TRBD2
CASSPILGGTDTQYF
>TRBJ1-2|TRBV4-1|.
CASSPQTTGLGGYTF
>TRBJ2-5|TRBV18|.
CASSPTPGRETQYF
>TRBJ1-5|TRBV21-1|.
CASSKRRDRAPNNYQPQHF
>TRBJ1-1|TRBV5-1|TRBD1
CASSLVGTGESNTEAFF
>TRBJ1-5|TRBV7-6|TRBD1
CASSPNQDRGVQPQHF
>TRBJ1-2|TRBV29-1|.
CSVAVDTGPSGYTF
>TRBJ1-1|TRBV18|.
CASSVEETEAFF
>TRBJ1-5|TRBV28|.
CASSLPRGAGNQPQHF
>TRBJ1-1|TRBV5-4|.
CASSLGENTEAFF
>TRBJ2-7|TRBV30|TRBD2
CALGRLAGGPHEQYF
>TRBJ1-3|TRBV14|.
CASRDRFSGNTIYF
>TRBJ1-4|TRBV10-3|.
CAIREGGSEKLFF
>TRBJ1-4|TRBV7-3|TRBD1
CASSWTGAPGEKLFF
>TRBJ2-2|TRBV5-8|.
CASSLVAGELFF